This TCR beta chain was captured in a study of regulatory T cells in long-lasting Graves disease. Library construction for TCR beta used iRepertoire HTBI primers and Arm-PCR of CDR3 regions. TCRdb independently ran MiXCR on the multiplex PCR reads; one entry per CDR3 protein. The sample includes some 350,000 distinct CDR3 sequences, 15% to 20% seen only once; the top ten take 20% to 25%. The germline V and J ends were trimmed by 5 bases and 2 bases, with 9 bases remaining between them. The CDR3 runs to 13 residues. CDR1 and CDR2 from the germline V gene are SNHLY and FYNNEI. This clonotype was seen repeatedly, ten times or more. Antigen specificity is unknown. Indicated time point: newly diagnosed GD, antithyroid drugs for less than 3 months. Scientists built the TCR library using RNA that was extracted from PBMCs. Study-wide findings and caveats: Repertoires from persistent disease leaned toward TRBV28, TRBJ1-2 and TRBJ2-5. Sharing of public clonotypes was greater in persistent patients (under 3,000) than in new patients (966).

Separately, the same data were catalogued under a study of T cells in Graves' hyperthyroidism and ophthalmopathy. That paper notes: The diagnostic basis comprised clinical symptoms, serum thyroxine and TRAb, thyroid ultrasound and orbital computed tomography.

Sample: peripheral blood mononuclear cells (PBMCs), taken at new diagnosis, from a patient treated with antithyroid drugs. The TCR was taken from a woman between 18 and 30 years old with Graves disease. The V gene is TRBV2, the J gene TRBJ1-1; D possibly corresponds to TRBD1 (5 bases). The chain's CDR3 is CASSPGPNTEAFF. CDR3 DNA sequence: TGTGCCAGCAGTCCGGGGCCAAACACTGAAGCTTTCTTT.